These T cell receptor beta chains were read from a single sample in a study of blood T cell repertoires in COVID-19. Here immunoSEQ multiplex PCR was the method, and the copy in TCRdb shows in-frame clones only, minus some. Of roughly 78,000 clones listed, around 80% were seen once; the top ten hold 10% to 15%. Input material: peripheral blood. These TCRs come from a man in his fifties or sixties with COVID-19, enrolled during active disease. Each CDR3 is given with its conserved first and last residue. The D gene is left open where the match is weak. Size is stated for part of the rows, as once, few or many counts, or as a class when the clone is expanded.

>TRBJ2-2|.|.|TRBV9
CASSVGNTNGELFF
TGTGCCAGCAGCGTAGGAAACACCAACGGGGAGCTGTTTTTT
>TRBJ2-1|TRBD2|.|TRBV19
CASSRTSGTIYNEQFF
TGTGCCAGTAGTAGGACTAGCGGGACAATATACAATGAGCAGTTCTTC
>TRBJ2-3|.|.|TRBV11-1
CASSSPSGWTDTQYF
TGTGCCAGCAGCTCCCCGTCAGGATGGACAGATACGCAGTATTTT
>TRBJ1-6|TRBD1|.|TRBV30
CAWKYITGGANNSPLHF
TGTGCCTGGAAATATATAACAGGGGGAGCTAATAATTCACCCCTCCACTTT
>TRBJ2-7|.|.|TRBV19
CASSIAGSGSYEQYF
TGTGCCAGTAGTATCGCGGGGAGCGGGTCTTACGAGCAGTACTTC
>TRBJ2-3|.|.|TRBV29-1
CSVVRGTDTQYF
TGCAGCGTTGTAAGGGGTACAGATACGCAGTATTTT
>TRBJ2-1|.|.|TRBV19
CASSGAGSSYNEQFF
TGTGCCAGTAGTGGTGCGGGGAGCAGTTACAATGAGCAGTTCTTC
>TRBJ2-2|.|.|TRBV11-2
CASSLESNTGELFF
TGTGCCAGCAGCTTAGAGAGTAACACCGGGGAGCTGTTTTTT
>TRBJ2-7|TRBD1|once|TRBV11-2
CASSLGSGGYEQYF
TGTGCCAGCAGCTTGGGGTCAGGGGGCTACGAGCAGTACTTC
>TRBJ2-6|TRBD1|.|TRBV5-1
CASSRTDRAGANVLTF
TGCGCCAGCAGCAGAACAGACAGGGCTGGGGCCAACGTCCTGACTTTC
>TRBJ1-4|TRBD1|.|TRBV28
CASSATGREGASEKLFF
TGTGCCAGCAGCGCCACCGGACGGGAGGGGGCTAGTGAAAAACTGTTTTTT